This T cell receptor beta chain was recorded in a study of blood T cell repertoires in COVID-19. The CDR3 is made up of 12 amino acids. Germline assignment: CDR1 SGHTS and CDR2 YDEGEE. Repertoires were generated with immunoSEQ multiplex PCR, while TCRdb's copy carries only in-frame clones and drops some. Seen here are fewer than 50,000 clones, 70% to 85% observed once, and the top ten hold around 29%. Note on this clone: One end of the junction fails to match germline, which may point to a read error.

The J gene is TRBJ2-3, the V gene TRBV5-8; the D gene is possibly TRBD2 (5 bases). The source material was peripheral blood. This sequence originates from an elderly woman with acute or convalescent COVID-19. The CDR3 here is CASSENRERLNW. CDR3 nucleotides: TGTGCCAGCAGCGAAAACCGGGAACGCCTAAACTGG.